One sample yielded the 5 T cell receptor beta chains listed below, sequenced in a study of blood T cell repertoires in COVID-19 (dated by TCRdb to about 2020). Receptor amplification or capture employed the immunoSEQ multiplex PCR assay. The source is immuneACCESS, and TCRdb retained only in-frame sequences with V and J called. Part of the clones is not carried over; for the studies checked, unresolved V genes explain less than half of this, and the remainder is unexplained. The sample data list about 230,000 clones, and 84% of these were observed just once. Of the sample, around 1.8% is held by the ten largest clones. The material sequenced was PBMCs or T cells enriched from blood (not recorded which). The source is a man aged 60-69 years who had recovered from COVID-19.

V is TRBV19 and J is TRBJ2-1; D might be TRBD1 (6 bases). Germline CDR1 is LNHDA and CDR2 is SQIVND (reference sequence). Deletions cut 4 bases from V and 1 base from J, with 14 bases between. The CDR3 has 16 residues. The CDR3 is CASSTYQGGSYNEQFF. The DNA for the CDR3 is TGTGCCAGTAGTACCTATCAAGGGGGTTCCTACAATGAGCAGTTCTTC.

This sequence joins TRBV3-1 (or the pseudogene TRBV3-2) and TRBJ1-2; no clear D gene. Between the trimmed V and J ends, which lost 1 base and 11 bases, there was a span of 14 bases. The CDR3 runs to 13 residues. Germline loops: CDR1 LGHDT, CDR2 YNNKEL (reference sequence). The CDR3, as DNA: TGTGCCAGCAGCCAAGGCTCAGTTATCAGTTACACCTTC. This gives the protein CASSQGSVISYTF.

The chain carries TRBV13 and TRBJ1-1; no clear D gene. The CDR3 runs to 12 residues. V was clipped by 4 bases and J by 1 base, with 4 bases between them. The germline gives CDR1 PRHDT, CDR2 FYEKMQ (reference sequence). CDR3 in DNA: TGTGCCAGCAGCTCCGGGAACACTGAAGCTTTCTTT. Translation: CASSSGNTEAFF.

The chain employs TRBV7-8 and TRBJ2-3; TRBD2 aligns across 9 bases. V was clipped by 1 base and J by 2 bases; unmatched bases: 7. Germline loops: CDR1 SGHVS, CDR2 FQNEAQ. The CDR3 runs 17 residues. In DNA, the CDR3 is TGTGCCAGCAGCTTAGTTCCTAGCGGGGAATCCACAGATACGCAGTATTTT. This gives the protein CASSLVPSGESTDTQYF.

CDR3 in amino acids: CASSSTGTGYYQETQYF. CDR3 nucleotides: TGCGCCAGCAGCTCTACCGGGACAGGTTATTACCAAGAGACCCAGTACTTC. The rearrangement joins TRBV5-1 to TRBJ2-5; 8 bases line up with TRBD1. The CDR3 consists of 17 residues. The ends lost 3 bases at V and 0 bases at J; junction bases unmatched: 10. CDR1 SGHRS and CDR2 YFSETQ come from the germline V gene.